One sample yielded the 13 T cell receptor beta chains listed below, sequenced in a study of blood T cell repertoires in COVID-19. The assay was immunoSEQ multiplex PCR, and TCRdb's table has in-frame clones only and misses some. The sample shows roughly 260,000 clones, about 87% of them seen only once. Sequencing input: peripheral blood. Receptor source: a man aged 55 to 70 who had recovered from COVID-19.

For the CDR3, the DNA is TGTGCCAGCAGTAGCAGTGGGAGCACTGAAGCTTTCTTT. This translates into CASSSSGSTEAFF. The rearrangement joins TRBV6-4 to TRBJ1-1; no reliable D call. The CDR3 spans 13 residues. Germline lookup yields CDR1 MRHNA and CDR2 SNTAGT. Trimming shortened V by 5 bases and J by 4 bases, and 11 bases separated the two germline ends.

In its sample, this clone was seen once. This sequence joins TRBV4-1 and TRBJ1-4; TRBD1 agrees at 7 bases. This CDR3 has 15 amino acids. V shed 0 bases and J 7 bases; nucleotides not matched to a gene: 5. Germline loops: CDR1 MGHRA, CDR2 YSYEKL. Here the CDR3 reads CASSQDGAGGEKLFF. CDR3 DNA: TGCGCCAGCAGCCAAGATGGGGCAGGGGGTGAAAAACTGTTTTTT.

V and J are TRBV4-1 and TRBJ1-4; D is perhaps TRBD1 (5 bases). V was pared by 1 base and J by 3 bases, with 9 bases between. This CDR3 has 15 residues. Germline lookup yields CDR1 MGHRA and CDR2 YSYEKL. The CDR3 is CASSQASQANEKLFF. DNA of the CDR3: TGCGCCAGCAGCCAAGCCTCACAGGCTAATGAAAAACTGTTTTTT.

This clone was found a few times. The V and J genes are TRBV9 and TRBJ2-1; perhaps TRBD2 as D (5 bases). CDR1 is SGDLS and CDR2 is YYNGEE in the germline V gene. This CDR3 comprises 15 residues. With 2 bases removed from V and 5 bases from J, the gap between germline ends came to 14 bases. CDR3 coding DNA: TGTGCCAGCAGCGTGCGACTAAGTAGTGACAATGAGCAGTTCTTC. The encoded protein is CASSVRLSSDNEQFF.

The CDR3 region is CAGLRGGPNEQFF. CDR3 DNA sequence: TGTGCCGGCCTGCGGGGGGGCCCGAATGAGCAGTTCTTC. The chain carries TRBV2 and TRBJ2-1, with TRBD2 matching over 9 bases. The V and J ends lost 11 bases and 7 bases, in that order; junction bases with no gene match: 9. The CDR3 extends over 13 amino acids. Germline V gives CDR1 SNHLY, CDR2 FYNNEI.

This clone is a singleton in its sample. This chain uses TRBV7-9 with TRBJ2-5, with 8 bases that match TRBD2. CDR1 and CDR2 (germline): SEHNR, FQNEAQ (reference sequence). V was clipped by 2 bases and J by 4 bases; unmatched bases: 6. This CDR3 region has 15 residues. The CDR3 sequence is CASSLQRGRGETQYF. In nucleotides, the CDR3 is TGTGCCAGCAGCTTACAGCGGGGGCGGGGAGAGACCCAGTACTTC.

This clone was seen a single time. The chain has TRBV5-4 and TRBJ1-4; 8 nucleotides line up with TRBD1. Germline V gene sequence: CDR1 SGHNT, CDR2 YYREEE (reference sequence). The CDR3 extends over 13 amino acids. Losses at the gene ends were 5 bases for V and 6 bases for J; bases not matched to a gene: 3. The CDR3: CASRGQVDEKLFF. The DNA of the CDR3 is TGTGCCAGCAGGGGACAGGTGGATGAAAAACTGTTTTTT.

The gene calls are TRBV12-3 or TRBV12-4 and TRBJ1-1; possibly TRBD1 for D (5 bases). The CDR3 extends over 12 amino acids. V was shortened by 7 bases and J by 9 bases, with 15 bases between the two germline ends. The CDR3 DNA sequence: TGTGCCAGCAACGGGTTATGGGGCAAAGCTTTCTTT. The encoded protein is CASNGLWGKAFF.

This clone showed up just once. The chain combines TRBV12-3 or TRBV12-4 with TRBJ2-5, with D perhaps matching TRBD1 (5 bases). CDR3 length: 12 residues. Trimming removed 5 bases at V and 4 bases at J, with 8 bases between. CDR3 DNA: TGTGCCAGCAGTCCCACAGGAGAGACCCAGTACTTC. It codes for CASSPTGETQYF.

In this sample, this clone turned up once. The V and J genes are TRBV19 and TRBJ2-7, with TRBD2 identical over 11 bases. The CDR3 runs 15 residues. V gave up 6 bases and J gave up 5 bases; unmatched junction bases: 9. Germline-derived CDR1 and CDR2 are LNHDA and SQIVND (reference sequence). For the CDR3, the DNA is TGTGCCAGTAGCAGTCTAGCGGGGGGCCGCAACGAGCAGTACTTC. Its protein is CASSSLAGGRNEQYF.

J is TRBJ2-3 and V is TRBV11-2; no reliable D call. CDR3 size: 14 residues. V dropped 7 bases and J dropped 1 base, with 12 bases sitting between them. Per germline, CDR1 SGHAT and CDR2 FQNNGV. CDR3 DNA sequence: TGTGCCAGCAAGCGCGCGTCTGGCACAGATACGCAGTATTTT. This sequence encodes CASKRASGTDTQYF.

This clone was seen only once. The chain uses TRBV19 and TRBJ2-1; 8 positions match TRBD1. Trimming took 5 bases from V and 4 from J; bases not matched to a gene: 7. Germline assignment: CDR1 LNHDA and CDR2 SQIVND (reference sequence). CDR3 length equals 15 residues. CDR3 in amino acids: CASSLTGEPYNEQFF. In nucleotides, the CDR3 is TGTGCCAGTAGTCTGACAGGGGAGCCTTACAATGAGCAGTTCTTC. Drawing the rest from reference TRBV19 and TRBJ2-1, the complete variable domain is DGGITQSPKYLFRKEGQNVTLSCEQNLNHDAMYWYRQDPGQGLRLIYYSQIVNDFQKGDIAEGYSVSREKKESFPLTVTSAQKNPTAFYLCASSLTGEPYNEQFFGPGTRLTVL.

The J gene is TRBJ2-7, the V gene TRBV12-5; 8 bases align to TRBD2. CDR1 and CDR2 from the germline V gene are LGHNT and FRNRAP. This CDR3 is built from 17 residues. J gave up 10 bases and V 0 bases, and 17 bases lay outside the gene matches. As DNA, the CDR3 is TGTGCTAGTGGTTTGGTACGGGAGCGGGGGATAATCCGCGAACAGTACTTC. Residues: CASGLVRERGIIREQYF. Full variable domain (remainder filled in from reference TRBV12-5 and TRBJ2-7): DARVTQTPRHKVTEMGQEVTMRCQPILGHNTVFWYRQTMMQGLELLAYFRNRAPLDDSGMPKDRFSAEMPDATLATLKIQPSEPRDSAVYFCASGLVRERGIIREQYFGPGTRLTVT.